The 20 T cell receptor beta chains below were found in one sample sequenced in a study of blood T cell repertoires in COVID-19. The table came from immunoSEQ multiplex PCR; TCRdb's copy has only in-frame clones and leaves some out. The repertoire holds 70,000 to 95,000 clones, with 89% as singletons. Sequenced sample: peripheral blood. The receptors here all came from a man aged 45-65 years with acute or convalescent COVID-19.

The CDR3 sequence is CASSHDRGQGQPQHF. In DNA, the CDR3 is TGTGCCAGCTCACATGACAGGGGGCAGGGTCAGCCCCAGCATTTT. The J gene is TRBJ1-5, the V gene TRBV18, with TRBD1 identical over 10 bases. V lost 4 bases and J lost 6; bases outside the gene matches: 6. The CDR3 length is 15 residues. Germline assignment: CDR1 KGHSH and CDR2 LQKENI.

The chain employs TRBV13 and TRBJ1-6, with D possibly being TRBD1 (5 bases). V lost 0 bases, J lost 13 bases, and 10 bases lay in between. The CDR3 contains 13 residues. CDR1 PRHDT and CDR2 FYEKMQ come from the germline V gene (reference sequence). CDR3 region: CASSLGPEGPLHF. The CDR3, as DNA: TGTGCCAGCAGCTTAGGCCCGGAGGGGCCCCTCCACTTT.

V is TRBV24-1 and J is TRBJ2-1; no firm D call. The germline V gene has CDR1 KGHDR and CDR2 SFDVKD. The CDR3 is 11 amino acids. V lost 7 bases to trimming and J lost 8 bases, with 8 bases between them. CDR3 in DNA: TGTGCCACCAGCATTACGGATGAGCAGTTCTTC. Translation gives CATSITDEQFF.

The chain employs TRBV6-1 and TRBJ1-5; no clear D. Germline loops: CDR1 MNHNS, CDR2 SASEGT. Trimming pared 0 bases from V and 0 bases from J, leaving 15 bases between. This CDR3 comprises 18 residues. CDR3 sequence: CASSEAEAPGDSNQPQHF. The CDR3 DNA reads TGTGCCAGCAGTGAAGCAGAGGCCCCCGGGGATAGCAATCAGCCCCAGCATTTT.

The genes are TRBV6-5 and TRBJ2-5; 9 bases map to TRBD1. The CDR3 length is 16 residues. Trimming cost V 1 base and J 5 bases; bases outside gene matches: 8. Germline CDR1 reads MNHEY; CDR2 reads SVGAGI. The CDR3 sequence: CASSYFGQGRGETQYF. The CDR3 DNA is TGTGCCAGCAGTTACTTCGGACAGGGGCGAGGGGAGACCCAGTACTTC.

The rearrangement links TRBV18 to TRBJ1-2, with 9 bases aligning to TRBD1. The CDR3 contains 14 residues. Germline V gives CDR1 KGHSH, CDR2 LQKENI. Trimming removed 1 base from V and 6 bases from J; junction bases left unmatched: 3. This CDR3 reads CASSPQDRGNGYTF. The DNA of the CDR3 is TGTGCCAGCTCACCACAGGACAGGGGAAATGGCTACACCTTC.

The chain carries TRBV7-2 and TRBJ2-2; 10 positions match TRBD1. V trimming: 3 bases; J trimming: 8 bases; junction bases outside the gene matches: 6. CDR3 size: 15 residues. Looked up from germline, CDR1 is SGHTA and CDR2 is FQGNSA. The CDR3 coding sequence is TGTGCCAGCAGCTTCGACAGGGGGCTTGAGGGGGAGCTGTTTTTT. Its protein is CASSFDRGLEGELFF.

The gene calls are TRBV11-2 and TRBJ1-5; 7 bases line up with TRBD1. This CDR3 region has 15 residues. With V trimmed by 2 bases and J by 3 bases, 4 bases remained unmatched. The V gene's germline CDR1 is SGHAT and CDR2 FQNNGV. Written as DNA, the CDR3 is TGTGCCAGCAGCTTAACGGGACAGTCCAATCAGCCCCAGCATTTT. Amino acid sequence: CASSLTGQSNQPQHF. Complete variable domain (other parts from reference TRBV11-2 and TRBJ1-5): EAGVAQSPRYKIIEKRQSVAFWCNPISGHATLYWYQQILGQGPKLLIQFQNNGVVDDSQLPKDRFSAERLKGVDSTLKIQPAKLEDSAVYLCASSLTGQSNQPQHFGDGTRLSIL.

The V gene is TRBV19, the J gene TRBJ1-5, with D perhaps matching TRBD1 (6 bases). V was shortened by 9 bases and J by 2 bases, with 14 bases between the two germline ends. This CDR3 has 14 amino acids. Germline V gene lookup returns CDR1 LNHDA and CDR2 SQIVND (reference sequence). This CDR3 reads CASGSAGGNQPQHF. CDR3 DNA sequence: TGTGCCAGCGGTAGCGCAGGGGGCAATCAGCCCCAGCATTTT.

The chain couples TRBV30 to TRBJ2-3; TRBD2 aligns across 8 bases. V lost 3 bases and J lost 6; bases outside the gene matches: 11. CDR1 and CDR2 (germline): GTSNPN, SVGIG (reference sequence). This CDR3 is built from 15 residues. The CDR3 region has the DNA TGTGCCTGGAGCGAGGGCGGGGGGCGGTCCGATACGCAGTATTTT. Translated: CAWSEGGGRSDTQYF.

The chain is built from TRBV27 and TRBJ2-7; 7 bases match TRBD2. The germline CDR1 and CDR2 sequences are MNHEY and SMNVEV (reference sequence). This CDR3 has 15 amino acids. With 4 bases clipped from V and 0 bases from J, the junction kept 6 bases outside the gene matches. The CDR3 bases are TGTGCCAGCAGTTGGGAGGGAGGCCTCTCCTACGAGCAGTACTTC. This codes for CASSWEGGLSYEQYF.

The V gene is TRBV7-2, the J gene TRBJ1-2; 9 positions match TRBD1. Trimming took 5 bases from V and 8 from J; bases not matched to a gene: 15. The CDR3 sequence is 16 residues long. CDR1 and CDR2 (germline): SGHTA, FQGNSA. The CDR3 protein is CASSTNLRGQGGGYTF. The CDR3 DNA is TGTGCCAGCAGCACAAACTTACGGGGACAGGGAGGGGGCTACACCTTC.

The CDR3 reads CAWSTTNTDTQYF. As DNA, the CDR3 is TGTGCCTGGAGTACTACGAACACAGATACGCAGTATTTT. V is TRBV30 and J is TRBJ2-3; D unresolved. The germline gives CDR1 GTSNPN, CDR2 SVGIG (reference sequence). This CDR3 region has 13 residues. V was shortened by 2 bases and J by 2 bases, with 8 bases between the two germline ends.

The chain couples TRBV6-2 or TRBV6-3 to TRBJ2-1, with TRBD2 matching over 7 bases. The CDR3 is 14 amino acids. Losses at the gene ends were 4 bases for V and 16 bases for J; bases not matched to a gene: 16. Germline V gene data show CDR1 as MNHEY and CDR2 as SVGEGT. The CDR3 reads CASSFRLAFVAEFF. CDR3 DNA: TGTGCCAGCAGTTTCAGACTAGCATTCGTGGCGGAATTCTTC.

This chain uses TRBV28 with TRBJ1-1, with 9 nucleotides matching TRBD1. Unmatched junction bases numbered 9, after V lost 6 bases and J lost 1 base. From germline, CDR1 is MDHEN and CDR2 SYDVKM. The CDR3 totals 16 residues. This CDR3 reads CASREGQGPTNTEAFF. As DNA, the CDR3 is TGTGCCAGCAGGGAAGGACAGGGGCCGACGAACACTGAAGCTTTCTTT.

The chain links TRBV19 to TRBJ2-7; D is uncertain. The V end lost 6 bases, the J end lost 2 bases, and 8 bases lay between the germline ends. CDR3 length: 12 amino acids. Germline V gene sequence: CDR1 LNHDA, CDR2 SQIVND (reference sequence). Here the CDR3 DNA reads TGTGCCAGTAGAAGCACCACCTACGAGCAGTACTTC. Its protein product is CASRSTTYEQYF.

The V call is TRBV19, the J call TRBJ2-2; the D gene is possibly TRBD1 (6 bases). Deletions cut 6 bases from V and 5 bases from J, with 16 bases between. The CDR3 runs to 15 residues. Germline CDR1 LNHDA, CDR2 SQIVND (reference sequence). CDR3 DNA: TGTGCCAGTAGAAATCTCCCAGGGGCTACCGGGGAGCTGTTTTTT. Amino acids: CASRNLPGATGELFF. Complete variable domain (other parts from reference TRBV19 and TRBJ2-2): DGGITQSPKYLFRKEGQNVTLSCEQNLNHDAMYWYRQDPGQGLRLIYYSQIVNDFQKGDIAEGYSVSREKKESFPLTVTSAQKNPTAFYLCASRNLPGATGELFFGEGSRLTVL.

This chain uses TRBV18 with TRBJ2-3, with 8 bases fitting TRBD2. Unmatched junction bases numbered 2, after V lost 5 bases and J lost 4 bases. The CDR3 is 13 residues long. Germline loops: CDR1 KGHSH, CDR2 LQKENI. The CDR3 region has the DNA TGTGCCAGCTCAGGGACTAGTTCAGATACGCAGTATTTT. Translated, it gives CASSGTSSDTQYF.

The chain recombines TRBV7-3 with TRBJ1-6; D call uncertain. This CDR3 has 13 amino acids. From germline, CDR1 is SGHTA and CDR2 FQGTGA. V lost 2 bases to trimming and J lost 10 bases, with 9 bases between them. The DNA of the CDR3 is TGTGCCAGCAGCTTAGGAGTAAACTCACCCCTCCACTTT. Its translation is CASSLGVNSPLHF.

Comment on this clone: This sample also contains other DNA sequences that code for the same CDR3. The V gene is TRBV5-1, the J gene TRBJ2-3; D is unresolved. The CDR3 is 14 amino acids. Germline V CDR1 and CDR2: SGHRS, YFSETQ. V was shortened by 0 bases and J by 6 bases, with 11 bases between the two germline ends. The CDR3 reads CASSLESPTDTQYF. The DNA of the CDR3 is TGCGCCAGCAGCTTGGAGAGTCCTACGGATACGCAGTATTTT.